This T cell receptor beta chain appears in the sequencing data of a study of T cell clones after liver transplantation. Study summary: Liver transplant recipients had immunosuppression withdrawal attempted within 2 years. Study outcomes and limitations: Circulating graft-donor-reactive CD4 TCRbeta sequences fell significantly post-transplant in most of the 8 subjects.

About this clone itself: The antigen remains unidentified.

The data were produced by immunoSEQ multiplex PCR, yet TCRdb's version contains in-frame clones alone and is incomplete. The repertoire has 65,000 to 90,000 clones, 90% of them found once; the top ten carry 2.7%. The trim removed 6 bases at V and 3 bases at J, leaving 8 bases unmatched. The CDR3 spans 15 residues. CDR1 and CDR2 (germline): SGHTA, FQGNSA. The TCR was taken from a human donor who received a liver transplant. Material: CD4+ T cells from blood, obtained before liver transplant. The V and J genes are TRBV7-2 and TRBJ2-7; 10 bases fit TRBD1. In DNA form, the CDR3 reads TGTGCCAGCAGTCTCCTTGGGACAGGGGTCTACGAGCAGTACTTC. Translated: CASSLLGTGVYEQYF.